This TCR beta chain was recovered during a study of T-cell memory formation after mild COVID-19. The CDR3 covers 17 residues. With 1 base removed from V and 4 bases from J, the gap between germline ends came to 16 bases. Germline CDR1 and CDR2: SGHDN and FVKESK. TCRdb recomputed calls from the 5' RACE reads with MiXCR, one row per CDR3 protein. Among about 560,000 distinct CDR3 sequences listed, roughly a fifth were seen once. Source material: PBMCs or a T cell subset sorted from them (not recorded which). The sequence derives from an adult woman who had mild COVID-19 (a few samples of this study predate the infection). Cell type and time point are not known. The V and J genes are TRBV14 and TRBJ2-2; D gene uncertain. The CDR3 coding sequence is TGTGCCAGCAGCCAAGTTTGGGCGAAGGGAAGCACCGGGGAGCTGTTTTTT. Translating gives CASSQVWAKGSTGELFF.